This TCR beta chain was recorded in a study of blood T cell repertoires in COVID-19. At the level of the study: T cells, B-cell-depleted T cells, or PBMCs supplied cDNA or gDNA.

Clinical history as reported by participants underpinned cohort assignment. The authors' processing: Estimates of nucleated cell counts were drawn from the amplification of reference gene primers. Clones were sequenced by immunoSEQ multiplex PCR, and TCRdb holds only the in-frame ones, with some missing. For V, J and clone size, that table is used; D and trimming come from the DNA. The sample yields over 50,000 clones, 65% to 85% seen once. The CDR3 loop spans 15 amino acids. V was clipped by 0 bases and J by 3 bases, with 11 bases between them. CDR1 is MNHEY, CDR2 SVGAGI, per germline. The chain joins TRBV6-5 to TRBJ2-5, with D perhaps TRBD2 (6 bases). The receptor was isolated from a woman between 40 and 55 years old with acute COVID-19. The sample consisted of PBMCs or T cells enriched from blood (not recorded which). DNA for the CDR3: TGTGCCAGCAGTTACTCGAGGTGGACTAAAGAGACCCAGTACTTC. It is translated as CASSYSRWTKETQYF.